Shown below are 32 T cell receptor beta chains from a single sample sequenced in a study of T cells after posttransplantation cyclophosphamide. Cyclophosphamide on days +3 and +4 followed busulfan-fludarabine conditioning and a marrow graft. Profiled with immunoSEQ multiplex PCR; TCRdb holds only in-frame clones, not every one. The sample lists around 4,100 clones, 60% to 80% occurring once. The sequencing here drew on PBMCs, taken 29 days after a stem cell transplant with posttransplant cyclophosphamide. These receptors all stem from a male patient aged 45 to 59 who received an allogeneic stem cell transplant from an unrelated donor, was CMV-positive, and had acute GVHD only. The graft donor may account for some of the T cells.

The chain uses TRBV5-1 and TRBJ2-7; TRBD1 is a possible D gene (6 bases). The CDR3 contains 13 residues. Germline V gene data show CDR1 as SGHRS and CDR2 as YFSETQ. V lost 0 bases, J lost 5 bases, and 9 bases lay in between. The CDR3 coding sequence is TGCGCCAGCAGCTTGGACAGGGCCCACGAGCAGTACTTC. It codes for CASSLDRAHEQYF. Variable domain in full (rest from reference TRBV5-1 and TRBJ2-7): KAGVTQTPRYLIKTRGQQVTLSCSPISGHRSVSWYQQTPGQGLQFLFEYFSETQRNKGNFPGRFSGRQFSNSRSEMNVSTLELGDSALYLCASSLDRAHEQYFGPGTRLTVT.

This sequence joins TRBV5-6 and TRBJ2-4, with D perhaps matching TRBD1 (5 bases). Trimming removed 2 bases at V and 5 bases at J, with 14 bases between. Germline CDR1 SGHDT, CDR2 YYEEEE. The CDR3 covers 15 residues. CDR3 sequence reads: CASSFLSRGQNIQYF. The CDR3 bases are TGTGCCAGCAGCTTCCTCTCAAGGGGCCAAAACATTCAGTACTTC.

This chain connects TRBV7-3 to TRBJ2-1; 7 bases line up with TRBD2. The germline CDR1 and CDR2 sequences are SGHTA and FQGTGA. Germline trimming cut 1 base from V and 1 base from J; bases unmatched to any gene: 4. The CDR3 is made up of 16 amino acids. The CDR3 DNA sequence: TGTGCCAGCAGCTTAATTGCGGGAGAATCCTACAATGAGCAGTTCTTC. Translation gives CASSLIAGESYNEQFF.

This clone was observed a few times. V is TRBV13 and J is TRBJ2-4; 7 bases are shared with TRBD1. The J segment lost 7 bases and the V segment lost 5 bases, leaving 11 bases of the junction unmatched. Per the germline V gene, CDR1 is PRHDT and CDR2 is FYEKMQ (reference sequence). The CDR3 length is 15 residues. The CDR3 bases are TGTGCCAGCAGCCCAAACCTCGAGGACAGGAACATTCAGTACTTC. Amino acids: CASSPNLEDRNIQYF.

The V and J genes are TRBV7-2 and TRBJ1-1; no clear D. Trimming left V 1 base short and J 9 bases short, with 12 bases between. CDR3 length: 13 amino acids. The V gene's germline CDR1 is SGHTA and CDR2 FQGNSA. The CDR3 loop is CASSLDRSIKAFF. The DNA for the CDR3 is TGTGCCAGCAGCTTAGACAGAAGTATTAAAGCTTTCTTT.

The chain's CDR3 is CASRPTGEGDTQYF. For the CDR3, the DNA is TGTGCCAGCAGGCCGACGGGGGAAGGAGATACGCAGTATTTT. The V gene is TRBV7-9, the J gene TRBJ2-3; a weak D match, TRBD2 (6 bases). Deletions cut 6 bases from V and 5 bases from J, with 15 bases between. This CDR3 region has 14 residues. Germline CDR1 is SEHNR and CDR2 is FQNEAQ (reference sequence).

V and J are TRBV10-2 and TRBJ2-7; 11 bases agree with TRBD2. This CDR3 is built from 15 residues. With V trimmed by 0 bases and J by 4 bases, 2 bases remained unmatched. CDR1 is WSHSY and CDR2 is SAAADI in the germline V gene. CDR3 bases: TGCGCCAGCAGTGAGTCTCTAGCGGGGGGTTACGAGCAGTACTTC. This encodes CASSESLAGGYEQYF.

This chain joins TRBV14 and TRBJ1-1, with D perhaps TRBD1 (6 bases). Per the germline V gene, CDR1 is SGHDN and CDR2 is FVKESK. The ends were cut back, 6 bases at V and 4 bases at J, with 12 bases in the middle. This CDR3 spans 13 amino acids. The CDR3 DNA reads as TGTGCCAGCAGTCTACAGGGTGTCACTGAAGCTTTCTTT. This translates into CASSLQGVTEAFF.

This clone was picked up one time. The chain combines TRBV29-1 with TRBJ1-1; D is uncertain. V was shortened by 7 bases and J by 4 bases, with 13 bases between the two germline ends. CDR1 and CDR2 (germline): SQVTM, ANQGSEA. The CDR3 runs 12 residues. Here the CDR3 DNA reads TGCAGCGCCGCGGGGTGGGGCACTGAAGCTTTCTTT. Its protein is CSAAGWGTEAFF.

The gene calls are TRBV4-1 and TRBJ2-6, with 11 bases lining up with TRBD2. Trimming took 1 base from V and 0 from J; bases not matched to a gene: 2. The CDR3 runs 18 residues. Germline CDR1 MGHRA, CDR2 YSYEKL. In nucleotides, the CDR3 is TGCGCCAGCAGCCAAGGACTAGCGGGGAGCTCTGGGGCCAACGTCCTGACTTTC. Translated: CASSQGLAGSSGANVLTF.

The CDR3 sequence: CASRDRGSDTQYF. As DNA, the CDR3 is TGTGCCAGCCGGGACAGGGGTTCAGATACGCAGTATTTT. This sequence joins TRBV19 and TRBJ2-3, with 10 positions matching TRBD1. CDR3 size: 13 residues. With V trimmed by 9 bases and J by 4 bases, 4 bases remained unmatched. Per the germline V gene, CDR1 is LNHDA and CDR2 is SQIVND (reference sequence).

This rearrangement joins TRBV18 to TRBJ2-2; D is ambiguous. Germline-derived CDR1 and CDR2 are KGHSH and LQKENI. The CDR3 has 13 amino acids. V was shortened by 4 bases and J by 0 bases, with 3 bases between the two germline ends. The CDR3 nucleotides are TGTGCCAGCTCACGTACGAACACCGGGGAGCTGTTTTTT. Protein: CASSRTNTGELFF.

This CDR3 reads CASSRDRAAEAFF. The CDR3, as DNA: TGTGCCAGCAGTCGGGACAGGGCGGCTGAAGCTTTCTTT. V gene TRBV5-8 combines with J gene TRBJ1-1, with 9 bases aligning to TRBD1. After removal of 5 bases from V and 6 bases from J, the junction contained 5 bases not matched to a gene. CDR3 length: 13 residues. Looked up from germline, CDR1 is SGHTS and CDR2 is YDEGEE.

The chain recombines TRBV7-3 with TRBJ2-7; 11 bases fit TRBD1. J gave up 2 bases and V 3 bases, and 0 bases lay outside the gene matches. This CDR3 has 14 residues. CDR1 and CDR2 from the germline V gene are SGHTA and FQGTGA. The DNA of the CDR3 is TGTGCCAGCAGCTTGGACAGGGGGCCCTACGAGCAGTACTTC. Its protein is CASSLDRGPYEQYF.

V is TRBV7-8 and J is TRBJ2-7; 7 bases map to TRBD1. Trimming took 5 bases from V and 0 from J; bases not matched to a gene: 7. Germline V lookup: CDR1 SGHVS, CDR2 FQNEAQ. There are 15 residues in the CDR3. The CDR3 region is CASSKMTGSSYEQYF. The CDR3 region has the DNA TGTGCCAGCAGCAAGATGACAGGGTCCTCCTACGAGCAGTACTTC.

The CDR3 sequence is CASSPTSGSSYEQYF. The CDR3 DNA is TGTGCCAGCAGCCCGACTAGCGGGAGCTCCTACGAGCAGTACTTC. This rearrangement joins TRBV28 to TRBJ2-7; the match to TRBD2 covers 12 bases. Germline V lookup: CDR1 MDHEN, CDR2 SYDVKM. Germline trimming cut 6 bases from V and 0 bases from J; bases unmatched to any gene: 3. The CDR3 sequence is 15 residues long.

This clone has only a few counts. The rearrangement links TRBV7-2 to TRBJ2-7; perhaps TRBD2 as D (6 bases). The V and J ends lost 1 base and 3 bases respectively, with 10 bases between them. Germline V gene lookup returns CDR1 SGHTA and CDR2 FQGNSA. The CDR3 runs 14 residues. The CDR3 DNA follows: TGTGCCAGCAGCTTAGTTGGTAGCGGCTACGAGCAGTACTTC. Residues: CASSLVGSGYEQYF.

V and J are TRBV11-3 and TRBJ2-1, with 10 nucleotides matching TRBD2. The CDR3 is 16 amino acids. Germline CDR1 SGHNT, CDR2 YENEEA. The V gene end was trimmed by 5 bases and the J gene end by 3 bases; junction bases not matched to a gene: 7. The CDR3 nucleotides read TGTGCCAGCAGCGCGCGTAGCGGGGGGTTCTACAATGAGCAGTTCTTC. Translating gives CASSARSGGFYNEQFF.

The rearrangement links TRBV18 to TRBJ1-2; D may be TRBD1 (6 bases). Germline lookup yields CDR1 KGHSH and CDR2 LQKENI. CDR3 length equals 15 residues. The ends were cut back, 3 bases at V and 8 bases at J, with 19 bases in the middle. The CDR3 region is CASSPALAGGAGYTF. CDR3 DNA sequence: TGTGCCAGCTCACCCGCTTTGGCGGGGGGCGCGGGCTACACCTTC.

The chain couples TRBV19 to TRBJ2-4, with a tentative D call TRBD1 (5 bases). CDR1 is LNHDA, CDR2 SQIVND, per germline (reference sequence). The CDR3 length is 13 residues. V gave up 6 bases and J gave up 9 bases, with 15 bases separating them. The CDR3 sequence is CASRDSPLGIQYF. CDR3 nucleotides: TGTGCCAGTAGAGACAGTCCGCTTGGCATTCAGTACTTC. The whole variable domain, remainder taken from reference TRBV19 and TRBJ2-4, is DGGITQSPKYLFRKEGQNVTLSCEQNLNHDAMYWYRQDPGQGLRLIYYSQIVNDFQKGDIAEGYSVSREKKESFPLTVTSAQKNPTAFYLCASRDSPLGIQYFGAGTRLSVL.

The chain is built from TRBV7-2 and TRBJ2-1, with 9 nucleotides matching TRBD2. The CDR3 contains 15 residues. After removal of 7 bases from V and 5 bases from J, the junction contained 9 bases not matched to a gene. Germline CDR1 is SGHTA and CDR2 is FQGNSA. The CDR3 DNA reads TGTGCCAGCACCCCGTGCGGGGGGGCCCACAATGAGCAGTTCTTC. Residues: CASTPCGGAHNEQFF.

This clone turned up a few times. V gene TRBV6-5 combines with J gene TRBJ2-7, with a tentative D call TRBD2 (7 bases). V was trimmed by 6 bases and J by 3 bases, leaving 15 bases between them. The CDR3 contains 14 residues. Germline assignment: CDR1 MNHEY and CDR2 SVGAGI. CDR3 residues: CASRPLATGYEQYF. The CDR3 DNA sequence: TGTGCCAGCAGGCCACTAGCGACAGGCTACGAGCAGTACTTC.

V gene TRBV28 combines with J gene TRBJ1-2; 11 nucleotides line up with TRBD1. Germline trimming cut 7 bases from V and 2 bases from J; bases unmatched to any gene: 12. The CDR3 has 17 residues. The V gene's germline CDR1 is MDHEN and CDR2 SYDVKM. The CDR3 loop is CASTLRLGQGGNYGYTF. CDR3 bases: TGTGCCAGCACCCTCCGGCTGGGACAGGGGGGAAACTATGGCTACACCTTC.

The CDR3 region is CASSQDRSGGSDTQYF. In DNA form, the CDR3 reads TGCGCCAGCAGCCAAGATAGAAGCGGGGGGTCAGATACGCAGTATTTT. This sequence joins TRBV4-3 and TRBJ2-3; 9 nucleotides line up with TRBD2. In germline, CDR1 is LGHNA, CDR2 YSLEER. The V segment lost 0 bases and the J segment 4 bases; nucleotides outside the gene matches: 5. The CDR3 is 16 residues long.

V usage is TRBV5-4 and J usage is TRBJ1-4; D gene unclear. The V and J ends lost 5 bases and 4 bases respectively, with 12 bases between them. This CDR3 region has 14 residues. Germline assignment: CDR1 SGHNT and CDR2 YYREEE (reference sequence). CDR3 sequence: CASSLQYDNEKLFF. As DNA, the CDR3 is TGTGCCAGCAGTCTACAGTATGATAATGAAAAACTGTTTTTT. The whole variable domain, filled in from reference TRBV5-4 and TRBJ1-4, reads ETGVTQSPTHLIKTRGQQVTLRCSSQSGHNTVSWYQQALGQGPQFIFQYYREEENGRGNFPPRFSGLQFPNYSSELNVNALELDDSALYLCASSLQYDNEKLFFGSGTQLSVL.

This clone has a handful of counts. One base separates it from a far larger clone, so it is likely a read error. Within the sample, other DNA sequences also encode this same CDR3. The chain couples TRBV5-1 to TRBJ2-7, with TRBD2 matching over 10 bases. The V gene end was trimmed by 1 base and the J gene end by 4 bases; junction bases not matched to a gene: 2. The CDR3 spans 14 residues. CDR1 SGHRS and CDR2 YFSETQ come from the germline V gene. The DNA for the CDR3 is TGCGCCAGCAGCTTGAGCGGGAGGGGGTACGAGCAGTACTTC. Protein: CASSLSGRGYEQYF. Full variable domain (rest looked up from reference TRBV5-1 and TRBJ2-7): KAGVTQTPRYLIKTRGQQVTLSCSPISGHRSVSWYQQTPGQGLQFLFEYFSETQRNKGNFPGRFSGRQFSNSRSEMNVSTLELGDSALYLCASSLSGRGYEQYFGPGTRLTVT.

This chain links TRBV7-3 with TRBJ2-1, with no clear D. This CDR3 spans 13 amino acids. V was shortened by 5 bases and J by 5 bases, with 10 bases between the two germline ends. CDR1 and CDR2 from the germline V gene are SGHTA and FQGTGA. The CDR3 region has the DNA TGTGCCAGCAGCCAGCTGGGCAACAATGAGCAGTTCTTC. Its protein product is CASSQLGNNEQFF.

The gene calls are TRBV5-1 and TRBJ1-3; the D is unclear. CDR1 is SGHRS and CDR2 is YFSETQ in the germline V gene. CDR3 length: 15 amino acids. V gave up 4 bases and J gave up 0 bases, with 11 bases separating them. The CDR3 DNA sequence: TGCGCCAGCAGCCTCGCGGGCCTCTCTGGAAACACCATATATTTT. It is translated as CASSLAGLSGNTIYF.

This rearrangement joins TRBV2 to TRBJ2-7; 11 nucleotides line up with TRBD2. Trimming at V came to 4 bases and at J to 0 bases, leaving 5 bases not matched to a gene. The CDR3 sequence is 16 residues long. Germline V gene sequence: CDR1 SNHLY, CDR2 FYNNEI. The CDR3 region has the DNA TGTGCCAGCAGTGGGACTAGCGGGTTTGTCTCCTACGAGCAGTACTTC. It translates to CASSGTSGFVSYEQYF. Together with reference TRBV2 and TRBJ2-7, the CDR3 gives the full variable domain: EPEVTQTPSHQVTQMGQEVILRCVPISNHLYFYWYRQILGQKVEFLVSFYNNEISEKSEIFDDQFSVERPDGSNFTLKIRSTKLEDSAMYFCASSGTSGFVSYEQYFGPGTRLTVT.

V gene TRBV9 combines with J gene TRBJ2-6; 9 bases match TRBD1. The CDR3 spans 18 residues. Germline V CDR1 and CDR2: SGDLS, YYNGEE. Trimming took 4 bases from V and 0 from J; bases not matched to a gene: 8. In DNA form, the CDR3 reads TGTGCCAGCAGCCGGAACCGGGACAGGGCCTCTGGGGCCAACGTCCTGACTTTC. Amino acid sequence: CASSRNRDRASGANVLTF. The variable domain in full, completed from reference TRBV9 and TRBJ2-6, reads DSGVTQTPKHLITATGQRVTLRCSPRSGDLSVYWYQQSLDQGLQFLIQYYNGEERAKGNILERFSAQQFPDLHSELNLSSLELGDSALYFCASSRNRDRASGANVLTFGAGSRLTVL.

The rearrangement links TRBV18 to TRBJ2-7; 9 positions agree with TRBD2. J gave up 2 bases and V 4 bases, and 6 bases lay outside the gene matches. Germline CDR1 is KGHSH and CDR2 is LQKENI. This CDR3 is built from 15 residues. The CDR3 nucleotides read TGTGCCAGCTCACTCATAGCGGGGGAAACCTACGAGCAGTACTTC. Its translation is CASSLIAGETYEQYF.

V and J are TRBV9 and TRBJ1-5; D uncertain. CDR1 SGDLS and CDR2 YYNGEE come from the germline V gene. The CDR3 length is 17 residues. Between the trimmed V and J ends, which lost 0 bases and 7 bases, there was a span of 20 bases. CDR3 sequence (DNA): TGTGCCAGCAGCGTAGCTGATTCCCCCCGCGAGTGGCAGCCCCAGCATTTT. It translates to CASSVADSPREWQPQHF.